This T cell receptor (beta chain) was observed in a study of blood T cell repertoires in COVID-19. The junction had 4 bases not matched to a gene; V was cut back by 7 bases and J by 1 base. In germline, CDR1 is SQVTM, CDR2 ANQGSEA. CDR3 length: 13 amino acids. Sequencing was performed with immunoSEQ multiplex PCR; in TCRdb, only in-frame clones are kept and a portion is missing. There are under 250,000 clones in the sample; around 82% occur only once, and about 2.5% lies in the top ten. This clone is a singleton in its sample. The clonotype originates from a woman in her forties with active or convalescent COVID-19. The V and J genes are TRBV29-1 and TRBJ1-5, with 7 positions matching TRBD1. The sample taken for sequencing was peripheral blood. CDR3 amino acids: CSAGGSSNQPQHF. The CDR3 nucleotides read TGCAGCGCAGGGGGTTCGAGCAATCAGCCCCAGCATTTT.